The rows below give T cell receptor beta chains drawn from one sample of a study of monozygotic twins with inflammatory bowel disease. TCRdb re-called the 5' RACE reads; every CDR3 protein appears as one record, without DNA. The table for this sample gives about 300,000 distinct CDR3 sequences. The sequencing input was blood. The receptors come from a human donor with ulcerative colitis or Crohn's disease, or a healthy co-twin of an affected twin (not recorded which). CDR3s include the opening cysteine and the closing phenylalanine or tryptophan.

TRBV20-1	TRBJ2-2	CSAIHSGMNTGELFF
TRBV29-1	TRBJ2-3	CSVEVSGGAGDTQYF
TRBV29-1	TRBJ2-7	CSVGDTPYEQYF
TRBV10-3	TRBJ1-6	CAISDTTLRMSYNSPLHF
TRBV11-2	TRBJ2-1	CASSPARGGSGGNEQFF
TRBV6-5	TRBJ2-7	CASSYSVHSSPYEQYF
TRBV7-7	TRBJ2-1	CASSKDRGKYNEQFF
TRBV12-3/TRBV12-4	TRBJ1-1	CASTGQVGLSEAFF
TRBV5-1	TRBJ2-7	CASTLGTGGPYEQYF
TRBV5-1	TRBJ1-1	CASSLAYGGGTEAFF
TRBV20-1	TRBJ1-3	CSARDSGSGNTIYF
TRBV28	TRBJ1-5	CASSRAQGNNQPQHF